Sequencing of this T cell receptor (beta chain) was carried out in a study of T cell changes during pregnancy in multiple sclerosis. Germline-derived CDR1 and CDR2 are SNHLY and FYNNEI. The CDR3 length is 15 residues. With 5 bases removed from V and 5 bases from J, the gap between germline ends came to 18 bases. Method: immunoSEQ multiplex PCR; TCRdb's copy keeps in-frame clones and lacks some. The data hold around 52,000 clones, with 92% observed a single time. The sequence was collected from a female donor in good health, enrolled as a control in a pregnancy study. The genes are TRBV2 and TRBJ1-1, with D tentatively TRBD1 (6 bases). Sequenced material: CD4+ T cells from peripheral blood mononuclear cells, taken after pregnancy. In nucleotides, the CDR3 is TGTGCCAGCAGTCCCTCTTTTACAGGGAATACTGAAGCTTTCTTT. It codes for CASSPSFTGNTEAFF.